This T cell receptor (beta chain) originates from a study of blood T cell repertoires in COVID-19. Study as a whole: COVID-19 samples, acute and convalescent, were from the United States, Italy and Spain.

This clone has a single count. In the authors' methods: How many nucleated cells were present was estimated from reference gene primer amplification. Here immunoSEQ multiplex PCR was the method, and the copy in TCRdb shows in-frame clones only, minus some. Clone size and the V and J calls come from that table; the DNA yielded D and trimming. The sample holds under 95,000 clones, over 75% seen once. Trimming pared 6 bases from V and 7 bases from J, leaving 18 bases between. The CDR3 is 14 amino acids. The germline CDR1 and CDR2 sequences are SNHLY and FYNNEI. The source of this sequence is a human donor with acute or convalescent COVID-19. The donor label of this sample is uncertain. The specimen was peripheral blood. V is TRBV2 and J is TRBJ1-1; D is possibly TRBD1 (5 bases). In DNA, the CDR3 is TGTGCCAGCAGGCAATCCGGGACTGGTTTTGAAGCTTTCTTT. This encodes CASRQSGTGFEAFF.